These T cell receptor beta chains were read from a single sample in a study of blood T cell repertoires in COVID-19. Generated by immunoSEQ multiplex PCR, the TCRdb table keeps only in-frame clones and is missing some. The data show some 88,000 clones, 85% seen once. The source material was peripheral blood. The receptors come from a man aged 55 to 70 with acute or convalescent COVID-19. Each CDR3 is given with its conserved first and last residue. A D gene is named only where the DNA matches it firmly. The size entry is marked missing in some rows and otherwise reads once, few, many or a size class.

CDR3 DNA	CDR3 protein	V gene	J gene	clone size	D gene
TGCAGTGCTAGAGACGTATATGGCTACACCTTC	CSARDVYGYTF	TRBV20-1	TRBJ1-2	once	.
TGCGCCAGCTCGTGGGGGGGGGAGCAGTACTTC	CASSWGGEQYF	TRBV10-2	TRBJ2-7	once	TRBD2
TGTGCCAGCAGTGAGGGCGGGAACGATCAGCCCCAGCATTTT	CASSEGGNDQPQHF	TRBV6-1	TRBJ1-5	.	.
TGTGCCAGCAGAGGGGCAGTAGTCCATTCACCCCTCCACTTT	CASRGAVVHSPLHF	TRBV6-5	TRBJ1-6	.	.
TGTGCCAGCAGCTTTCTTCCCGGGGAATACTCTGGAAACACCATATATTTT	CASSFLPGEYSGNTIYF	TRBV7-2	TRBJ1-3	few	.
TGTGCCAGCTCGCTTCTCAGGGAAGAGACCCAGTACTTC	CASSLLREETQYF	TRBV18	TRBJ2-5	.	.
TGTGCCACCAGTCCAGGGGGCCGGAATCAGCCCCAGCATTTT	CATSPGGRNQPQHF	TRBV15	TRBJ1-5	.	TRBD1
TGTGCCAGCAGTCAAGGGACAGGGGGCAAAGCTTTCTTT	CASSQGTGGKAFF	TRBV12-3/TRBV12-4	TRBJ1-1	.	TRBD1
TGTGCCAGCAGCTTACGGACTAGCGGGGTTATCTCCTACAATGAGCAGTTCTTC	CASSLRTSGVISYNEQFF	TRBV3-1/TRBV3-2	TRBJ2-1	.	TRBD2
TGTGCCAGTAGTATTCTCACAGGGGGCGTACCCCGAGCTAACTATGGCTACACCTTC	CASSILTGGVPRANYGYTF	TRBV19	TRBJ1-2	.	TRBD1